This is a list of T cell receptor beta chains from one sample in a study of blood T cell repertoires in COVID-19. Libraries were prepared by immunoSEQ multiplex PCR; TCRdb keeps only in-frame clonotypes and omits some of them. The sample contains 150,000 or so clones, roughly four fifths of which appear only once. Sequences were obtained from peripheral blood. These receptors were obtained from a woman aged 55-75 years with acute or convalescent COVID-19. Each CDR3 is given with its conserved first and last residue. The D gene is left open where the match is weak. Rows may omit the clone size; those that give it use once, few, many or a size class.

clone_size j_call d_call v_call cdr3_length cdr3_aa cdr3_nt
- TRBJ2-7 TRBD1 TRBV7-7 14 CASSPQGAIHEQYF TGTGCTAGCAGCCCGCAGGGGGCGATACACGAGCAGTACTTC
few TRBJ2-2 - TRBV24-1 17 CATSDLDGAPGTGELFF TGTGCCACCAGTGATTTGGACGGAGCACCGGGCACCGGGGAGCTGTTTTTT
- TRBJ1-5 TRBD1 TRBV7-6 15 CASSPETGYNQPQHF TGTGCCAGCAGCCCGGAGACAGGGTACAATCAGCCCCAGCATTTT
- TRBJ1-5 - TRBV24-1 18 CATSDENREIGADQPQHF TGTGCCACCAGTGATGAGAACAGGGAAATCGGAGCGGATCAGCCCCAGCATTTT
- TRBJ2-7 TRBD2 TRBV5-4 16 CASSPGGASGSTEQYF TGTGCCAGCAGCCCGGGGGGGGCTAGCGGGAGTACCGAGCAGTACTTC
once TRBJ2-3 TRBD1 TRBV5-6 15 CASSGRTGSTDTQYF TGTGCCAGCAGCGGGCGGACAGGGAGCACAGATACGCAGTATTTT
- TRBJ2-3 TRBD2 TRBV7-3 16 CASSSSSGRVTDTQYF TGTGCCAGCAGCTCATCTAGCGGGAGGGTCACAGATACGCAGTATTTT
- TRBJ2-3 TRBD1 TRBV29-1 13 CSVVAGGANTQYF TGCAGCGTTGTAGCAGGGGGCGCGAATACGCAGTATTTT
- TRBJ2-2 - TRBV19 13 CASKAGEGGELFF TGTGCCAGTAAGGCAGGGGAGGGCGGGGAGCTGTTTTTT
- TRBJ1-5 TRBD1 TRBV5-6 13 CASSFSGGQPQHF TGTGCCAGCAGCTTTTCAGGGGGCCAGCCCCAGCATTTT
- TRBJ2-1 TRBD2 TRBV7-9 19 CASSLPPLTSGGAYNEQFF TGTGCCAGCAGCTTACCACCTCTAACTAGCGGGGGAGCCTACAATGAGCAGTTCTTC
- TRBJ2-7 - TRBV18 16 CASSPLGGRTSYEQYF TGTGCCAGCTCACCACTGGGGGGACGAACAAGCTACGAGCAGTACTTC
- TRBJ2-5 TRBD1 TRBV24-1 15 CATSDAQGRQETQYF TGTGCCACCAGTGATGCACAGGGGCGCCAAGAGACCCAGTACTTC
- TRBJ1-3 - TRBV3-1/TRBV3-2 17 CASSPYPRATSGNTIYF TGTGCCAGCAGCCCCTACCCGAGGGCGACCTCTGGAAACACCATATATTTT
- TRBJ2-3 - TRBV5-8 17 CASSRGQGGIRTDTQYF TGTGCCAGCAGCCGGGGTCAGGGCGGGATTCGCACAGATACGCAGTATTTT
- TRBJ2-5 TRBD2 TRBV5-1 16 CASSLGLAGGGETQYF TGCGCCAGCAGCTTGGGACTAGCGGGAGGTGGGGAGACCCAGTACTTC
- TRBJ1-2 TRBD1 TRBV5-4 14 CASSTGGQGNGYTF TGTGCCAGCAGCACTGGGGGACAGGGAAACGGCTACACCTTC
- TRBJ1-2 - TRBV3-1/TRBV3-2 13 CASSPTGNDGYTF TGTGCCAGCAGCCCCACAGGCAATGATGGCTACACCTTC
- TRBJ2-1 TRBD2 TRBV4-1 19 CASSQARLLSASGRDEQFF TGCGCCAGCAGCCAAGCCCGTCTATTATCGGCTAGCGGGAGGGATGAGCAGTTCTTC
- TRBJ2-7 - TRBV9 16 CASSVDGGFYSYEQYF TGTGCCAGCAGCGTAGATGGGGGGTTTTACTCCTACGAGCAGTACTTC
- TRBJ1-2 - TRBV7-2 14 CASSLGRGDGGYTF TGTGCCAGCAGCTTAGGCAGGGGCGATGGTGGCTACACCTTC
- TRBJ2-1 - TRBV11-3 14 CASSLAGAYNEQFF TGTGCCAGCAGCTTAGCCGGAGCCTACAATGAGCAGTTCTTC
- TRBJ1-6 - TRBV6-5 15 CASRAFGGTNSPLHF TGTGCCAGCAGAGCCTTCGGGGGAACTAATTCACCCCTCCACTTT
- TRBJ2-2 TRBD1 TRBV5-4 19 CASSLVLGQGSNVTGELFF TGTGCCAGCAGCTTGGTTTTGGGACAGGGGTCCAATGTCACCGGGGAGCTGTTTTTT
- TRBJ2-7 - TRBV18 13 CASEQANQYEQYF TGTGCCAGCGAACAGGCCAACCAATACGAGCAGTACTTC
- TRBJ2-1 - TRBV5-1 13 CASSLAGVNEQFF TGCGCCAGCAGCTTGGCCGGGGTTAATGAGCAGTTCTTC
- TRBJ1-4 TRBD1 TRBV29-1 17 CSALSGQGAFFGEKLFF TGCAGCGCCCTCTCGGGGCAGGGGGCTTTTTTCGGTGAAAAACTGTTTTTT
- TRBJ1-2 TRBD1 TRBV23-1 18 CASSQSRDREGSRYGYTF TGCGCCAGCAGTCAATCGCGGGACAGGGAGGGAAGTAGGTATGGCTACACCTTC
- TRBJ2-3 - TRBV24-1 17 CAIQMSDDAESTDTQYF TGTGCCATTCAGATGTCTGATGATGCGGAAAGCACAGATACGCAGTATTTT
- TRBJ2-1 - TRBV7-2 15 CASSLQEYSRNEQFF TGTGCCAGCAGCCTACAAGAGTACTCGAGGAATGAGCAGTTCTTC
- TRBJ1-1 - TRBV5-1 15 CASSLEMGGNTEAFF TGCGCCAGCAGCTTGGAAATGGGGGGGAACACTGAAGCTTTCTTT
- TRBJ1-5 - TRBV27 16 CASSLGRIERNQPQHF TGTGCCAGCAGTTTAGGGAGGATAGAGCGCAATCAGCCCCAGCATTTT
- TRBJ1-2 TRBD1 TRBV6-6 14 CASSSLGQGDGYTF TGTGCCAGCAGTTCCTTGGGACAGGGGGATGGCTACACCTTC
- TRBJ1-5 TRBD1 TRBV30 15 CAWSVGGTVNQPQHF TGTGCCTGGAGTGTTGGGGGGACAGTCAATCAGCCCCAGCATTTT
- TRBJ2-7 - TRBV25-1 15 CASSTHGDGAYEQYF TGTGCCAGCAGTACCCATGGAGACGGTGCCTACGAGCAGTACTTC
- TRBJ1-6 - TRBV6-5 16 CASSYSAGAGNSPLHF TGTGCCAGCAGTTACTCGGCAGGGGCAGGAAATTCACCCCTCCACTTT
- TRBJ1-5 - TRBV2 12 CALGGRNQPQHF TGTGCCCTCGGGGGTAGGAATCAGCCCCAGCATTTT
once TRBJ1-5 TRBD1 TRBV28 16 CASSTSGQGIGQPQHF TGTGCCAGCAGTACATCCGGACAGGGGATAGGTCAGCCCCAGCATTTT
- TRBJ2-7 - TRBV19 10 CASRLYEQYF TGTGCCAGTAGATTATACGAGCAGTACTTC
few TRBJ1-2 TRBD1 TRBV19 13 CASSIRDSYGYTF TGTGCCAGTAGTATAAGGGACAGCTATGGCTACACCTTC
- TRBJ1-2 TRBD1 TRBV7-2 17 CASSLSLGQGQPYGYTF TGTGCCAGCAGCTTATCCCTGGGACAGGGCCAACCCTATGGCTACACCTTC
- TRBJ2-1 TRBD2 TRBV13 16 CASSLVREGYYNEQFF TGTGCCAGCAGCTTAGTTCGGGAGGGTTACTACAATGAGCAGTTCTTC
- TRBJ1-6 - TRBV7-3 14 CASSLGLGNSPLHF TGTGCCAGCAGCTTAGGGTTGGGCAATTCACCCCTCCACTTT
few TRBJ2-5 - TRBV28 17 CASSLSGRAPWEETQYF TGTGCCAGCAGCCTAAGCGGAAGGGCACCCTGGGAAGAGACCCAGTACTTC
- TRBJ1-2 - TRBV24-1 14 CATSDRQTFYGYTF TGTGCCACCAGTGATCGACAGACCTTCTATGGCTACACCTTC
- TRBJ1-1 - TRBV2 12 CASRDNSDGAFF TGTGCCAGCAGGGACAATTCGGACGGGGCTTTCTTT
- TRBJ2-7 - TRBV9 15 CASSVGGSGTYEQYF TGTGCCAGCAGCGTAGGAGGATCAGGGACCTACGAGCAGTACTTC
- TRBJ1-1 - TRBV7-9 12 CASSPTMTEAFF TGTGCCAGCAGCCCGACTATGACTGAAGCTTTCTTT
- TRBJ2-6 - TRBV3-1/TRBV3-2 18 CASSSSTAQPSGANVLTF TGTGCCAGCAGCTCTTCGACAGCGCAACCCTCTGGGGCCAACGTCCTGACTTTC
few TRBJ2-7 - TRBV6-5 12 CASMGLGYEQYF TGTGCCAGCATGGGACTTGGGTACGAGCAGTACTTC
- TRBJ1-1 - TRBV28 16 CASSWSLTRSDTEAFF TGTGCCAGCAGTTGGTCCCTTACTCGGTCTGACACTGAAGCTTTCTTT
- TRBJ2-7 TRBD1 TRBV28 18 CASSPTGGGLKASYEQYF TGTGCCAGCAGCCCAACAGGGGGAGGCCTGAAAGCCTCCTACGAGCAGTACTTC
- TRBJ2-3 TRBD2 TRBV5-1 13 CASSFAGEDTQYF TGCGCCAGCAGCTTTGCGGGGGAAGATACGCAGTATTTT
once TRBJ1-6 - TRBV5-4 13 CASSFGQNSPLHF TGTGCCAGCAGCTTTGGACAGAATTCACCCCTCCACTTT
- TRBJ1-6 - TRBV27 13 CASSFGGDSPLHF TGTGCCAGCAGTTTTGGGGGGGATTCACCCCTCCACTTT
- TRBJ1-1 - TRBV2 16 CASSSRGGTMNTEAFF TGTGCCAGCAGTTCCCGGGGGGGGACAATGAACACTGAAGCTTTCTTT
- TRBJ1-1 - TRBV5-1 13 CASSSGQPTEAFF TGCGCCAGCAGCTCCGGACAGCCCACTGAAGCTTTCTTT